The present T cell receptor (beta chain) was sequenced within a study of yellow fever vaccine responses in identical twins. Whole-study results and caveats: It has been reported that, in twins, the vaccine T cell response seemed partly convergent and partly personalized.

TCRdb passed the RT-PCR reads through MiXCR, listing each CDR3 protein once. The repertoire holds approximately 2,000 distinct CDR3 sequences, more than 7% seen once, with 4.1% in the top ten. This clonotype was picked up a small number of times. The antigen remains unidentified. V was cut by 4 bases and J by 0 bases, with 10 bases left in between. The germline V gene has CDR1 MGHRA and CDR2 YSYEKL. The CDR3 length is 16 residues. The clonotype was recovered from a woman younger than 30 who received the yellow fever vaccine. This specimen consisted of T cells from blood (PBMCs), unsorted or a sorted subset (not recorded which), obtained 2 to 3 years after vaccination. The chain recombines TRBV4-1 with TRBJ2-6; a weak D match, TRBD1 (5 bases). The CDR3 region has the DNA TGCGCCAGCAGCCTTCCAGGGAACTCTGGGGCCAACGTCCTGACTTTC. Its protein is CASSLPGNSGANVLTF.